This entry concerns a single T cell receptor (beta chain). What antigen it recognizes has not been identified. The input lacks base qualities; no much larger clone sits a single base away. Looking up the germline V gene (reference sequence) yields CDR1 SGHNT and CDR2 YYREEE. A distance of 13 bases separates the germline ends of V and J, which lose 0 bases and 3 bases respectively. From the cysteine up to the phenylalanine, the CDR3 has a length of 15 residues. Of the read, only the CDR3 DNA is kept; its 45 bases are in frame from base 1. The data are from a study of OX40 agonist ivuxolimab in advanced cancers. About the investigation overall: Ivuxolimab was an agonistic, fully human IgG2 monoclonal antibody directed against OX40 (CD134), a costimulatory receptor. Prior anti-PD-1, anti-PD-L1 or anti-CTLA-4 therapy was permitted, and checkpoint inhibitors had been received by approximately 39% of dose-escalation patients. The dose-escalation cohort was over 70% male with a mean age of around 64 years, ranging from roughly 20 to 80. Intravenous ivuxolimab was administered to patients every 2 weeks at six dose levels: 0.01, 0.1, 0.3, 1.5, 3 and 10 mg/kg. Peripheral TCRbeta sequencing aimed to test whether ivuxolimab altered TCR sequence diversity and caused clonal T-cell expansion. Three dose-escalation patients achieved partial responses, one with hepatocellular carcinoma and two with cutaneous melanoma. Of the 50 or so patients in dose escalation, about 20 had hepatocellular carcinoma, some 15 had melanoma, 9 had renal cell carcinoma and 9 had head and neck cancer. The monotherapy dose-escalation portion (N ≈ 57 patients) of the phase I ivuxolimab trial is reported in the paper.

To sequence the TCRbeta CDR3 region, genomic DNA was isolated from the sorted cells. The immunoSEQ Assay was used for sequencing of TCRbeta CDR3 regions. TCRdb took this table from immuneACCESS and kept in-frame rearrangements with V and J called. Such tables lack part of the clones; where checked against another copy, unresolved V genes explain under half of the gap, and the rest is unexplained. The sample has around 86,000 clones on record, 75% to 90% of them singletons. Less than 3.5% of the sample lies in the top ten. Patients with a history of autoimmune disease or receiving systemic immunosuppression were excluded from the trial. Peripheral blood for TCR sequencing was collected from all dose cohorts at baseline, on cycle 4 day 1, and on cycle 7 day 1. Samples came from an open-label, multicenter, first-in-human phase I dose-escalation trial of ivuxolimab. Adults with locally advanced or metastatic melanoma, renal cell, hepatocellular, or head and neck squamous cell carcinoma were enrolled in the trial. Before TCR sequencing, CD4+ and CD8+ T cells were separately sorted from peripheral blood.

Study-wide findings and limitations: Clonal expansion of both CD4+ and CD8+ blood T cells was observed from baseline to week 6 at doses 0.1 to 3.0 mg/kg. The antigen specificity of the peripheral T cells that underwent clonal expansion was not determined. In partial responders in the 0.1-3.0 mg/kg groups, normalized peripheral clonal expansion was found to be among the lowest, especially among CD8+ T cells. Low levels of normalized T-cell clonal expansion were also seen in some patients who did not respond. On average, CD8+ T cells showed more expanded clones than CD4+ T cells after ivuxolimab.

The V and J segments used are TRBV5-4 and TRBJ2-7; the D gene identity is not certain. Specimen: CD4+ or CD8+ T cells sorted from blood, collected in a trial of the OX40 agonist ivuxolimab. This clonotype originated in an adult with an advanced solid tumor such as melanoma, head and neck, liver or kidney cancer. The CDR3 reads as follows: CASSLGTPVFYEQYF. The sequenced DNA: TGTGCCAGCAGCTTGGGTACCCCGGTATTCTACGAGCAGTACTTC.